This TCR beta chain was sequenced in a study of CD8 T cells in Susac syndrome. After extraction with the RNeasy kit, about 0.45 to 1 ug of the RNA was reverse transcribed using random hexamers. Each CDR3 protein gets one entry after TCRdb re-called the immunoSEQ multiplex PCR reads with MiXCR. This repertoire shows about 83,000 distinct CDR3 sequences, 96% found once; its top ten account for 0.41%. This CDR3 is built from 16 residues. Germline V gene sequence: CDR1 SGHTA, CDR2 FQGNSA. The V gene lost 7 bases and the J gene lost 0 bases, with 16 bases spanning the gap. This clonotype was recorded only once.

The V call is TRBV7-2, the J call TRBJ2-1; no firm D call. Sequences were obtained from CD8+ T cells from PBMCs. The clonotype originates from a human donor with Susac syndrome. CDR3: CASIRAGPRSYNEQFF. The CDR3 DNA follows: TGTGCCAGCATCAGAGCAGGACCACGCTCCTACAATGAGCAGTTCTTC.